Following are 18 T cell receptor beta chains from one sample sequenced in a study of blood T cell repertoires in COVID-19. TCRdb keeps only in-frame clones here, not all; method: immunoSEQ multiplex PCR. The sample consists of roughly 100,000 clones, approximately 92% of them appearing once. Sequencing was carried out using peripheral blood. Receptor source: a man between 18 and 35 years old with acute or convalescent COVID-19.

The chain carries TRBV15 and TRBJ2-6; a weak D match, TRBD1 (6 bases). Trimming removed 0 bases from V and 0 bases from J, with 15 bases in between. The CDR3 length is 19 residues. Germline V gene data show CDR1 as LNHNV and CDR2 as YYDKDF (reference sequence). The CDR3 nucleotides are TGTGCCACCAGCAGAGACCCCCGACAGGCGAACTCTGGGGCCAACGTCCTGACTTTC. Translating gives CATSRDPRQANSGANVLTF.

The chain is built from TRBV11-3 and TRBJ2-7; D possibly corresponds to TRBD1 (6 bases). Between the trimmed V and J ends, which lost 5 bases and 2 bases, there was a span of 10 bases. Germline V CDR1 and CDR2: SGHNT, YENEEA. CDR3 length: 13 residues. CDR3 in amino acids: CASSRDKTYEQYF. DNA of the CDR3: TGTGCCAGCAGCCGGGACAAAACCTACGAGCAGTACTTC.

This chain connects TRBV7-2 to TRBJ1-5; 8 positions agree with TRBD1. V shed 5 bases, J shed 5 bases, and the junction held 5 bases outside the gene matches. Looked up from germline, CDR1 is SGHTA and CDR2 is FQGNSA. The CDR3 length is 14 residues. The CDR3 protein is CASSRGQGYQPQHF. For the CDR3, the DNA is TGTGCCAGCAGCCGTGGACAGGGTTATCAGCCCCAGCATTTT.

This chain connects TRBV28 to TRBJ2-7; tentative D call: TRBD1 (7 bases). The CDR3 totals 14 residues. Germline V gene lookup returns CDR1 MDHEN and CDR2 SYDVKM. The germline V and J ends were trimmed by 3 bases and 1 base, with 10 bases remaining between them. The CDR3 protein is CASSLTGTSYEQYF. The DNA for the CDR3 is TGTGCCAGCAGTTTGACAGGGACTTCCTACGAGCAGTACTTC. Full variable domain (outside the CDR3, taken from reference TRBV28 and TRBJ2-7): DVKVTQSSRYLVKRTGEKVFLECVQDMDHENMFWYRQDPGLGLRLIYFSYDVKMKEKGDIPEGYSVSREKKERFSLILESASTNQTSMYLCASSLTGTSYEQYFGPGTRLTVT.

The rearrangement uses TRBV30 and TRBJ1-2, with D possibly being TRBD1 (5 bases). The CDR3 contains 13 residues. V was clipped by 3 bases and J by 4 bases, with 12 bases between them. Germline assignment: CDR1 GTSNPN and CDR2 SVGIG (reference sequence). The CDR3 nucleotides are TGTGCCTGGAGCTTGGGACTGAGCTATGGCTACACCTTC. Its translation: CAWSLGLSYGYTF.

The CDR3 DNA sequence: TGTGCCAGCAGCCGATCGAGCGGGACCCAATACGAGCAGTACTTC. Translation: CASSRSSGTQYEQYF. The rearrangement uses TRBV3-1 (or the pseudogene TRBV3-2) and TRBJ2-7, with TRBD2 matching over 7 bases. The length of the CDR3 is 15 residues. Unmatched junction bases numbered 10, after V lost 4 bases and J lost 4 bases. From germline, CDR1 is LGHDT and CDR2 YNNKEL (reference sequence).

This chain uses TRBV5-4 with TRBJ2-3; perhaps TRBD2 as D (5 bases). Germline CDR1 is SGHNT and CDR2 is YYREEE (reference sequence). With 0 bases removed from V and 1 base from J, the gap between germline ends came to 12 bases. This CDR3 is built from 16 residues. CDR3 protein: CASSLAGVFGTDTQYF. In nucleotides, the CDR3 is TGTGCCAGCAGCTTGGCCGGGGTGTTTGGCACAGATACGCAGTATTTT.

This chain links TRBV5-6 with TRBJ2-2; 7 bases fit TRBD1. V trimming: 2 bases; J trimming: 7 bases; junction bases outside the gene matches: 8. This CDR3 has 15 residues. Per the germline V gene, CDR1 is SGHDT and CDR2 is YYEEEE. The CDR3 sequence is CASSFREQGIGELFF. CDR3 DNA: TGTGCCAGCAGCTTTAGGGAACAGGGGATCGGGGAGCTGTTTTTT.

The chain has TRBV4-1 and TRBJ1-6; 9 nucleotides agree with TRBD1. V lost 0 bases, J lost 7 bases, and 10 bases stayed unmatched. Germline CDR1 and CDR2: MGHRA and YSYEKL. The CDR3 extends over 18 amino acids. The CDR3 bases are TGCGCCAGCAGCCAAGAACCCCCCGGACAGGGGTGGAATTCACCCCTCCACTTT. This codes for CASSQEPPGQGWNSPLHF.

In this sample, this clone turned up once. CDR3 protein: CAWRVPGNTGELFF. The DNA for the CDR3 is TGTGCCTGGAGAGTGCCAGGGAACACCGGGGAGCTGTTTTTT. The chain links TRBV30 to TRBJ2-2; no clear D. The CDR3 runs to 14 residues. Trimming removed 3 bases at V and 1 base at J, with 9 bases between. CDR1 and CDR2 from the germline V gene are GTSNPN and SVGIG (reference sequence).

The chain combines TRBV7-6 with TRBJ2-1, with TRBD1 as a possible D gene (6 bases). V was pared by 3 bases and J by 6 bases, with 15 bases between. The CDR3 extends over 15 amino acids. The germline CDR1 and CDR2 sequences are SGHVS and FNYEAQ. This CDR3 is CASSLEAIQGNEQFF. The CDR3 DNA sequence: TGTGCCAGCAGCTTGGAGGCGATACAGGGCAATGAGCAGTTCTTC.

V is TRBV7-9 and J is TRBJ1-1; 7 bases are a match to TRBD1. Losses at the gene ends were 1 base for V and 8 bases for J; bases not matched to a gene: 7. Germline V lookup: CDR1 SEHNR, CDR2 FQNEAQ (reference sequence). The CDR3 extends over 14 amino acids. The CDR3 spells CASSLETGMEEAFF. The CDR3 bases are TGTGCCAGCAGCTTAGAGACAGGGATGGAGGAAGCTTTCTTT. The full variable domain, rest sourced from reference TRBV7-9 and TRBJ1-1, is DTGVSQNPRHKITKRGQNVTFRCDPISEHNRLYWYRQTLGQGPEFLTYFQNEAQLEKSRLLSDRFSAERPKGSFSTLEIQRTEQGDSAMYLCASSLETGMEEAFFGQGTRLTVV.

The rearrangement joins TRBV21-1 to TRBJ2-5; TRBD2, as called in the table, went unchecked against the DNA. TRBV21-1 is labeled a pseudogene. There are 16 residues in the CDR3. The CDR3 loop is CASSKEASGSGETQYF. CDR3 in DNA: TGTGCCAGCAGCAAAGAAGCTAGCGGGAGTGGGGAGACCCAGTACTTC.

The genes are TRBV11-2 and TRBJ1-3; perhaps TRBD1 as D (5 bases). The V and J ends lost 3 bases and 4 bases respectively, with 10 bases between them. The CDR3 is made up of 14 amino acids. Germline loops: CDR1 SGHAT, CDR2 FQNNGV. CDR3 coding DNA: TGTGCCAGCAGCTTGGTGCGGGGGGGAAACACCATATATTTT. Its translation: CASSLVRGGNTIYF.

The chain links TRBV7-9 to TRBJ2-7; 7 bases match TRBD2. Trimming removed 3 bases from V and 6 bases from J; junction bases left unmatched: 14. The CDR3 is made up of 16 amino acids. Germline loops: CDR1 SEHNR, CDR2 FQNEAQ (reference sequence). The CDR3 region has the DNA TGTGCCAGCAGCTTGACAATCGGGACTACCCCGCGCGAGCAGTACTTC. Translated, it gives CASSLTIGTTPREQYF.

This clone was seen only once. The chain has TRBV5-6 and TRBJ1-2; D remains unclear. The CDR3 covers 13 residues. The ends were cut back, 5 bases at V and 8 bases at J, with 16 bases in the middle. CDR1 and CDR2 (germline): SGHDT, YYEEEE. This chain's CDR3 is CASSYTERRGYTF. For the CDR3, the DNA is TGTGCCAGCAGTTACACAGAAAGACGGGGCTACACCTTC.

V usage is TRBV6-5 and J usage is TRBJ1-2; tentatively, D is TRBD1 (5 bases). CDR1 is MNHEY, CDR2 SVGAGI, per germline. With 5 bases removed from V and 4 bases from J, the gap between germline ends came to 8 bases. CDR3 length: 12 residues. Written as DNA, the CDR3 is TGTGCCAGCAGTAGGCAGGGCTATGGCTACACCTTC. Encoded protein: CASSRQGYGYTF.

This chain joins TRBV19 and TRBJ1-1; TRBD1 is a possible D gene (6 bases). From germline, CDR1 is LNHDA and CDR2 SQIVND (reference sequence). V was shortened by 5 bases and J by 2 bases, with 15 bases between the two germline ends. The CDR3 is 15 amino acids. CDR3: CASSPLGQLNTEAFF. The CDR3 coding sequence is TGTGCCAGTAGTCCCCTTGGACAGCTAAACACTGAAGCTTTCTTT.